Listed here are 27 T cell receptor beta chains from one sample, sequenced in a study of PD-1 blockade in classical Hodgkin lymphoma. The assay was immunoSEQ multiplex PCR, and TCRdb's table has in-frame clones only and misses some. The data show almost 100,000 clones, with 80% to 95% seen just once and roughly 2.8% held by the top ten. Each patient experienced a relapse that followed autologous stem cell transplantation, and brentuximab vedotin exposure varied. The sample in question was peripheral blood mononuclear cells (PBMCs), obtained at baseline. The receptor source for this set is a human donor with classical Hodgkin lymphoma.

This clone has just one count. CDR3 sequence reads: CASSAGAGNTIYF. The CDR3 coding sequence is TGTGCCAGCAGTGCGGGGGCCGGAAACACCATATATTTT. The J gene is TRBJ1-3, the V gene TRBV25-1, with D perhaps TRBD1 (6 bases). CDR1 and CDR2 from the germline V gene are MGHDK and SYGVNS. The germline V and J ends were trimmed by 4 bases and 4 bases, with 8 bases remaining between them. CDR3 length equals 13 residues.

The chain combines TRBV19 with TRBJ1-5; 11 bases match TRBD1. Germline V gene lookup returns CDR1 LNHDA and CDR2 SQIVND (reference sequence). This CDR3 has 15 amino acids. After removal of 7 bases from V and 1 base from J, the junction contained 3 bases not matched to a gene. CDR3 in amino acids: CASKDRGLSNQPQHF. The CDR3 DNA reads TGTGCCAGTAAGGACAGGGGGCTAAGCAATCAGCCCCAGCATTTT.

The chain carries TRBV4-2 and TRBJ2-3; D is perhaps TRBD1 (6 bases). The germline gives CDR1 LGHNA, CDR2 YNFKEQ. V was cut by 0 bases and J by 0 bases, with 7 bases left in between. CDR3 length: 15 amino acids. In DNA form, the CDR3 reads TGTGCCAGCAGCCAAGAAGGGGGAAGCACAGATACGCAGTATTTT. This translates into CASSQEGGSTDTQYF.

This clone occurred a few times. This chain connects TRBV5-6 to TRBJ2-1; D not certain. Germline-derived CDR1 and CDR2 are SGHDT and YYEEEE. V was clipped by 6 bases and J by 2 bases, with 3 bases between them. The CDR3 extends over 11 amino acids. The CDR3 spells CASTTYNEQFF. In DNA form, the CDR3 reads TGTGCCAGCACCACCTACAATGAGCAGTTCTTC. The complete variable domain, with remaining parts taken from reference TRBV5-6 and TRBJ2-1, reads DAGVTQSPTHLIKTRGQQVTLRCSPKSGHDTVSWYQQALGQGPQFIFQYYEEEERQRGNFPDRFSGHQFPNYSSELNVNALLLGDSALYLCASTTYNEQFFGPGTRLTVL.

This sequence joins TRBV10-1 and TRBJ1-2; a weak D match, TRBD1 (5 bases). The CDR3 covers 12 residues. V was cut by 3 bases and J by 5 bases, with 7 bases left in between. Germline V gene data show CDR1 as WNHNN and CDR2 as SYGVQD (reference sequence). The CDR3 nucleotides are TGCGCCAGCAGTGATCCAGGGTATGGCTACACCTTC. This codes for CASSDPGYGYTF.

V gene TRBV2 combines with J gene TRBJ2-1; 10 nucleotides agree with TRBD2. Losses at the gene ends were 8 bases for V and 7 bases for J; bases not matched to a gene: 8. Germline values: CDR1 SNHLY, CDR2 FYNNEI. This CDR3 has 14 residues. The CDR3 reads CASELAGAGNEQFF. Written as DNA, the CDR3 is TGTGCCAGCGAGCTAGCGGGAGCCGGGAATGAGCAGTTCTTC.

This clone was detected only a few times. This rearrangement joins TRBV10-3 to TRBJ1-1; the D is unclear. This CDR3 has 13 residues. V lost 4 bases and J lost 6, with 12 bases in between. Per germline, CDR1 ENHRY and CDR2 SYGVKD. CDR3: CAISVVTDAEAFF. CDR3 bases: TGTGCCATCAGTGTAGTTACTGACGCTGAAGCTTTCTTT.

The chain carries TRBV4-2 and TRBJ2-1; 11 nucleotides agree with TRBD2. The CDR3 totals 14 residues. The V segment lost 3 bases and the J segment 10 bases; nucleotides outside the gene matches: 5. Germline CDR1 is LGHNA and CDR2 is YNFKEQ. The CDR3 reads CASSHDVAGGEQFF. The CDR3 DNA is TGTGCCAGCAGCCATGACGTAGCGGGAGGGGAGCAGTTCTTC.

This clone was counted once. This chain links TRBV7-2 with TRBJ1-2; D is unresolved. Germline-derived CDR1 and CDR2 are SGHTA and FQGNSA. The CDR3 runs 15 residues. V lost 5 bases to trimming and J lost 8 bases, with 21 bases between them. Written as DNA, the CDR3 is TGTGCCAGCAGCCTAGACCTCCACCCCGCGGAAGGCTACACCTTC. Translation: CASSLDLHPAEGYTF.

In this sample, this clone turned up once. The J gene is TRBJ2-1, the V gene TRBV7-9, with D possibly matching TRBD2 (5 bases). V was cut by 0 bases and J by 4 bases, with 16 bases left in between. CDR3 length equals 17 residues. The germline CDR1 and CDR2 sequences are SEHNR and FQNEAQ (reference sequence). CDR3 loop: CASSLAPGIKIYNEQFF. The CDR3 coding sequence is TGTGCCAGCAGCTTAGCTCCGGGGATCAAGATATACAATGAGCAGTTCTTC. Variable domain in full (rest from reference TRBV7-9 and TRBJ2-1): DTGVSQNPRHKITKRGQNVTFRCDPISEHNRLYWYRQTLGQGPEFLTYFQNEAQLEKSRLLSDRFSAERPKGSFSTLEIQRTEQGDSAMYLCASSLAPGIKIYNEQFFGPGTRLTVL.

The chain has TRBV5-6 and TRBJ2-7; no clear D. Between the trimmed V and J ends, which lost 4 bases and 2 bases, there was a span of 13 bases. The CDR3 has 14 residues. Germline V gene sequence: CDR1 SGHDT, CDR2 YYEEEE. The CDR3, as DNA: TGTGCCAGCAGCCACCGACGGGCTCCCTACGAGCAGTACTTC. It is translated as CASSHRRAPYEQYF.

This rearrangement joins TRBV2 to TRBJ2-2; D might be TRBD1 (5 bases). Germline assignment: CDR1 SNHLY and CDR2 FYNNEI. This CDR3 contains 15 residues. V lost 6 bases and J 6 bases, leaving 17 bases between the germline ends. CDR3 protein: CASSPPHQGPGELFF. CDR3 coding DNA: TGTGCCAGCAGCCCCCCCCACCAGGGCCCCGGGGAGCTGTTTTTT. Full variable domain (missing parts from reference TRBV2 and TRBJ2-2): EPEVTQTPSHQVTQMGQEVILRCVPISNHLYFYWYRQILGQKVEFLVSFYNNEISEKSEIFDDQFSVERPDGSNFTLKIRSTKLEDSAMYFCASSPPHQGPGELFFGEGSRLTVL.

There are a few counts of this clone. The gene calls are TRBV7-2 and TRBJ2-1; D is possibly TRBD2 (5 bases). From germline, CDR1 is SGHTA and CDR2 FQGNSA. The CDR3 is made up of 12 amino acids. Trimming removed 5 bases from V and 10 bases from J, with 12 bases in between. CDR3 nucleotides: TGTGCCAGCAGCCGACGGTCTAGCGAGCAGTTCTTC. Amino acid sequence: CASSRRSSEQFF.

V gene TRBV27 combines with J gene TRBJ1-1; 9 bases are shared with TRBD1. Germline values: CDR1 MNHEY, CDR2 SMNVEV (reference sequence). The CDR3 consists of 15 residues. Losses at the gene ends were 2 bases for V and 3 bases for J; bases not matched to a gene: 4. CDR3 sequence reads: CASSLTGTGYTEAFF. The CDR3 DNA reads TGTGCCAGCAGTTTAACCGGGACAGGGTACACTGAAGCTTTCTTT.

The chain employs TRBV14 and TRBJ1-3, with D possibly matching TRBD1 (5 bases). The CDR3 has 16 amino acids. Trimming left V 0 bases short and J 4 bases short, with 13 bases between. Germline assignment: CDR1 SGHDN and CDR2 FVKESK. CDR3 loop: CASSQDLAGSGNTIYF. Written as DNA, the CDR3 is TGTGCCAGCAGCCAAGATTTAGCAGGGAGCGGAAACACCATATATTTT.

This sequence joins TRBV19 and TRBJ2-3, with D tentatively TRBD2 (6 bases). The CDR3 is made up of 14 amino acids. Trimming removed 3 bases at V and 4 bases at J, with 11 bases between. Germline V gene lookup returns CDR1 LNHDA and CDR2 SQIVND (reference sequence). The CDR3 DNA is TGTGCCAGTAGTATCGGGGAGGCGGCAGATACGCAGTATTTT. It codes for CASSIGEAADTQYF.

The chain combines TRBV5-1 with TRBJ2-7; 12 nucleotides align to TRBD2. Germline CDR1 is SGHRS and CDR2 is YFSETQ. The CDR3 extends over 16 amino acids. Germline trimming cut 3 bases from V and 2 bases from J; bases unmatched to any gene: 6. In DNA form, the CDR3 reads TGCGCCAGCAGCTCCTCTAGCGGGAGGGCCACCTACGAGCAGTACTTC. Its protein product is CASSSSSGRATYEQYF.

The rearrangement joins TRBV11-2 to TRBJ2-5; 7 bases fit TRBD1. V gave up 5 bases and J gave up 2 bases; unmatched junction bases: 11. This CDR3 is built from 16 residues. In germline, CDR1 is SGHAT, CDR2 FQNNGV. The CDR3 is CASSRTGDRPQETQYF. The CDR3 coding sequence is TGTGCCAGCAGCCGAACAGGGGACCGGCCACAAGAGACCCAGTACTTC.

The J gene is TRBJ2-1, the V gene TRBV9; TRBD1 matches 8 bases. With 4 bases clipped from V and 8 bases from J, the junction kept 14 bases outside the gene matches. The CDR3 has 16 amino acids. CDR1 and CDR2 (germline): SGDLS, YYNGEE. As DNA, the CDR3 is TGTGCCAGCAGCTCTGGTTGGACAGGGAATCGAGATGAGCAGTTCTTC. It codes for CASSSGWTGNRDEQFF.

CDR3 loop: CASSLEGATDTQYF. Written as DNA, the CDR3 is TGCGCCAGCAGCTTGGAAGGAGCGACAGATACGCAGTATTTT. This rearrangement joins TRBV5-1 to TRBJ2-3; D is ambiguous. The CDR3 covers 14 residues. Germline CDR1 and CDR2: SGHRS and YFSETQ. V shed 0 bases and J shed 3 bases, with 8 bases lying between them. The full variable domain, in which reference TRBV5-1 and TRBJ2-3 provide the parts outside the CDR3, is KAGVTQTPRYLIKTRGQQVTLSCSPISGHRSVSWYQQTPGQGLQFLFEYFSETQRNKGNFPGRFSGRQFSNSRSEMNVSTLELGDSALYLCASSLEGATDTQYFGPGTRLTVL.

This clone was recorded once. The chain is built from TRBV2 and TRBJ2-7; a weak D match, TRBD1 (6 bases). The ends were cut back, 10 bases at V and 5 bases at J, with 15 bases in the middle. Looked up from germline, CDR1 is SNHLY and CDR2 is FYNNEI. CDR3 length equals 12 residues. This chain's CDR3 is CATGTGPHEQYF. The DNA for the CDR3 is TGTGCCACCGGAACAGGGCCCCACGAGCAGTACTTC.

The chain carries TRBV27 and TRBJ1-4, with D unclear. CDR3 length: 14 residues. Germline CDR1 MNHEY, CDR2 SMNVEV (reference sequence). With 5 bases removed from V and 4 bases from J, the gap between germline ends came to 11 bases. The DNA of the CDR3 is TGTGCCAGCAGTCGTCAGACCCTTAATGAAAAACTGTTTTTT. Protein product: CASSRQTLNEKLFF.

This chain uses TRBV15 with TRBJ1-4, with no clear D. The germline V gene has CDR1 LNHNV and CDR2 YYDKDF (reference sequence). This CDR3 comprises 15 residues. Trimming removed 8 bases at V and 6 bases at J, with 19 bases between. CDR3 protein: CATLKRAGGDEKLFF. CDR3 bases: TGTGCCACCCTCAAACGGGCCGGTGGCGATGAAAAACTGTTTTTT.

This clone appeared once. The chain links TRBV29-1 to TRBJ2-2; a weak D match, TRBD1 (6 bases). The ends were cut back, 3 bases at V and 1 base at J, with 9 bases in the middle. The CDR3 contains 14 residues. Germline-derived CDR1 and CDR2 are SQVTM and ANQGSEA. The CDR3 loop reads CSVDTTGNTGELFF. The CDR3 DNA sequence: TGCAGCGTTGACACGACAGGGAACACCGGGGAGCTGTTTTTT.

With regard to this clone: An end of the junction does not agree with germline; a read error may underlie this. This sequence joins TRBV4-2 and TRBJ2-5; TRBD1 matches 7 bases. The CDR3 sequence is 15 residues long. Germline V gene sequence: CDR1 LGHNA, CDR2 YNFKEQ. The CDR3 sequence is CASSEDRETKETQYF. The CDR3 nucleotides are TGTGCCAGCAGCGAAGACAGGGAGACCAAAGAGACCCAGTACTTC.

The J gene is TRBJ2-2, the V gene TRBV18; 8 bases match TRBD2. V trimming: 9 bases; J trimming: 7 bases; junction bases outside the gene matches: 1. CDR1 and CDR2 from the germline V gene are KGHSH and LQKENI. The length of the CDR3 is 11 residues. CDR3: CASTSGGELFF. CDR3 bases: TGTGCCAGTACTAGCGGCGGGGAGCTGTTTTTT.

The chain has TRBV19 and TRBJ2-7; a possible D gene is TRBD1 (5 bases). The CDR3 extends over 14 amino acids. CDR1 and CDR2 from the germline V gene are LNHDA and SQIVND (reference sequence). V was shortened by 5 bases and J by 3 bases, with 14 bases between the two germline ends. The CDR3 DNA follows: TGTGCCAGTAGTCAGGGTTTAGCCTACTACGAGCAGTACTTC. Translated: CASSQGLAYYEQYF.